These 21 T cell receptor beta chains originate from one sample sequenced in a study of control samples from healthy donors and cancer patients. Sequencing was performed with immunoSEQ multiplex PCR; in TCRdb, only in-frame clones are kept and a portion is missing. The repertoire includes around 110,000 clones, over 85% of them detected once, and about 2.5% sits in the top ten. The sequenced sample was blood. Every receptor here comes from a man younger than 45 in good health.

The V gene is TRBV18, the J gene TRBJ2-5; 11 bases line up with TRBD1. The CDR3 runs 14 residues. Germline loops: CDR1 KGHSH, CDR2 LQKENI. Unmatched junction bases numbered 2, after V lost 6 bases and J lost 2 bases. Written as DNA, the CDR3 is TGTGCCAGCTCCCGGGACAGGGGGCAAGAGACCCAGTACTTC. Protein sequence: CASSRDRGQETQYF.

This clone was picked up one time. CDR3 protein: CASTTSWNTEAFF. In nucleotides, the CDR3 is TGTGCCAGCACCACCTCTTGGAACACTGAAGCTTTCTTT. The J gene is TRBJ1-1, the V gene TRBV27, with no clear D. Germline V gene data show CDR1 as MNHEY and CDR2 as SMNVEV (reference sequence). The CDR3 is 13 amino acids. The germline V and J ends were trimmed by 7 bases and 1 base, with 10 bases remaining between them.

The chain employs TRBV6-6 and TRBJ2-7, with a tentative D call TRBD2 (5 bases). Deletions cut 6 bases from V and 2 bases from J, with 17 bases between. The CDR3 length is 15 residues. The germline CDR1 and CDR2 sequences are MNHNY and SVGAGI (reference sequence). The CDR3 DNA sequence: TGTGCCAGCAGCATCCATTGGGAGATCCCCTACGAGCAGTACGTC. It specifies CASSIHWEIPYEQYV.

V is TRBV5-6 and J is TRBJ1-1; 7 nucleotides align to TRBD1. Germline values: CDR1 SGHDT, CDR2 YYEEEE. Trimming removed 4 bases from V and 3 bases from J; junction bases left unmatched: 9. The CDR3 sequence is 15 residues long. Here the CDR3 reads CASSDTGAWYTEAFF. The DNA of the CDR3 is TGTGCCAGCAGCGACACAGGGGCATGGTACACTGAAGCTTTCTTT.

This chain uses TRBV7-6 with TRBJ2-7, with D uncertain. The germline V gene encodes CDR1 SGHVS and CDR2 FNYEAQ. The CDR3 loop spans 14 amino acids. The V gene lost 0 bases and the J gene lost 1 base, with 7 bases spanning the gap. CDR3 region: CASSLASNSYEQYF. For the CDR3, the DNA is TGTGCCAGCAGCTTAGCGAGTAATTCCTACGAGCAGTACTTC.

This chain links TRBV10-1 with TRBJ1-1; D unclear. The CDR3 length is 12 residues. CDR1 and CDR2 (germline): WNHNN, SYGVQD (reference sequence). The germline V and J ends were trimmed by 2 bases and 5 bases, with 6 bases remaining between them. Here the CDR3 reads CASSEERTEAFF. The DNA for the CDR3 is TGCGCCAGCAGTGAGGAAAGGACTGAAGCTTTCTTT.

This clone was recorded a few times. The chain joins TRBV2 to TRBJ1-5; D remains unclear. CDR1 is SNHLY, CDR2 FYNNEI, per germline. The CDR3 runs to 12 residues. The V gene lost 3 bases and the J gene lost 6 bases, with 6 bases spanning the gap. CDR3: CASSDGVQPQHF. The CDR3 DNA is TGTGCCAGCAGTGATGGGGTTCAGCCCCAGCATTTT.

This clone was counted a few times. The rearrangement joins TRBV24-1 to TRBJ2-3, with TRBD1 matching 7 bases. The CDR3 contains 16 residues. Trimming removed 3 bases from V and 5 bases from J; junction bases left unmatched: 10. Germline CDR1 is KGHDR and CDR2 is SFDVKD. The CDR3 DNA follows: TGTGCCACCAGTGATCGATTGACAGGGTGGGGAGATACGCAGTATTTT. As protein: CATSDRLTGWGDTQYF.

CDR3 in DNA: TGTGCCAGCAGTTTATCGACAGGGGGCATGAACACTGAAGCTTTCTTT. Translating gives CASSLSTGGMNTEAFF. The V gene is TRBV27, the J gene TRBJ1-1; 10 bases agree with TRBD1. V dropped 0 bases and J dropped 0; count of bases not matched to a gene: 1. There are 16 residues in the CDR3. The germline gives CDR1 MNHEY, CDR2 SMNVEV (reference sequence).

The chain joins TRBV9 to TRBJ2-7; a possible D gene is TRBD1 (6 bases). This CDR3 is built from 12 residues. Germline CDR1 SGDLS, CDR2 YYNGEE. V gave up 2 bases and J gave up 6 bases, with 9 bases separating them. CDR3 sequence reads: CASSVRGSEQYF. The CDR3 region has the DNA TGTGCCAGCAGCGTTAGGGGGAGCGAGCAGTACTTC.

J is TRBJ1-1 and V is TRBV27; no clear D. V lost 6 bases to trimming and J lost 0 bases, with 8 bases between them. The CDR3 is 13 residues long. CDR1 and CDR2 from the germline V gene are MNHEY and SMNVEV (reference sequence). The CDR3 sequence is CASRSALNTEAFF. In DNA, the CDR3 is TGTGCCAGCAGATCCGCCCTGAACACTGAAGCTTTCTTT.

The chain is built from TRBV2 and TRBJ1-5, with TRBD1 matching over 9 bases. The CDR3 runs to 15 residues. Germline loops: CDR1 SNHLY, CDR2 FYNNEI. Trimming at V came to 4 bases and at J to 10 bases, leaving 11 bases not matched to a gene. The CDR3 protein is CASSGTGEGHVPQHF. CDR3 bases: TGTGCCAGCAGTGGGACAGGGGAAGGGCACGTCCCCCAGCATTTT.

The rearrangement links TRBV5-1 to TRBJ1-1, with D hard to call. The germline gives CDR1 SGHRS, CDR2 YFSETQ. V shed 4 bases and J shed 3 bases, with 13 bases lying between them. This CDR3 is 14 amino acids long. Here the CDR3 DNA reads TGCGCCAGCAGCCTGCTGGGAGGGCACACTGAAGCTTTCTTT. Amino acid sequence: CASSLLGGHTEAFF.

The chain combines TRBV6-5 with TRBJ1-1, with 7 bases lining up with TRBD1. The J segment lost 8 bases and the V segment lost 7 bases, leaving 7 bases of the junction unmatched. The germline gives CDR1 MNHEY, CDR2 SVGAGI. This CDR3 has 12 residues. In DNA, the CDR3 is TGTGCCAGCAAAGCAGGGGGTTTCGAAGCTTTCTTT. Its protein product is CASKAGGFEAFF.

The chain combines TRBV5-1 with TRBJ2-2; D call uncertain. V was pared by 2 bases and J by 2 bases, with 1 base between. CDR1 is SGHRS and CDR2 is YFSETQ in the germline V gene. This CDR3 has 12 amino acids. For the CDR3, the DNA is TGCGCCAGCAGCTTCAACACCGGGGAGCTGTTTTTT. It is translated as CASSFNTGELFF.

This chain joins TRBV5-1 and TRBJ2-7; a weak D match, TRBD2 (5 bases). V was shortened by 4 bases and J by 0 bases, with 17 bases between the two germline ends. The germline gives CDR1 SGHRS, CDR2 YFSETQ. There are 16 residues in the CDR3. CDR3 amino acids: CASSQGRTRLSYEQYF. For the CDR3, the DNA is TGCGCCAGCAGCCAAGGTCGTACTAGACTCTCCTACGAGCAGTACTTC.

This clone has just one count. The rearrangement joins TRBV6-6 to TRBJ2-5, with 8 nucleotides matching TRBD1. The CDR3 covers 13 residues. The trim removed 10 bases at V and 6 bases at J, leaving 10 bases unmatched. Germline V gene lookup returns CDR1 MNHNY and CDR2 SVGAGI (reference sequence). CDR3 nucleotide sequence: TGTGCCACCGATTCTAGACAGGGGCAGACCCAGTACTTC. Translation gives CATDSRQGQTQYF.

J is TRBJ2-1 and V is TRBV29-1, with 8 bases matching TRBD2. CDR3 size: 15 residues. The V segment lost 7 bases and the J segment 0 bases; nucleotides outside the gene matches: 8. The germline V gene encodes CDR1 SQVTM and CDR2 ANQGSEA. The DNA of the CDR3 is TGCAGCGCCCAGACCGGGACTAGCTCCTACAATGAGCAGTTCTTC. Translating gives CSAQTGTSSYNEQFF.

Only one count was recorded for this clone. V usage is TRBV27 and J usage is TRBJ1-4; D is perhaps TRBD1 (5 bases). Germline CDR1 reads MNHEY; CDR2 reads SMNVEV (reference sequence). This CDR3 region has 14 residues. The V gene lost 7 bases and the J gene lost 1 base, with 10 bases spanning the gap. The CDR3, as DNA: TGTGCCAGCACGCACGGGGGAACTAATGAAAAACTGTTTTTT. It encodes CASTHGGTNEKLFF.

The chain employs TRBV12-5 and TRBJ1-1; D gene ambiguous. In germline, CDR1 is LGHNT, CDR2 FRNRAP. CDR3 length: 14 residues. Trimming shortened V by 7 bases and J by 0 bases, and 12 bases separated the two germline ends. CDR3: CASVTSHLNTEAFF. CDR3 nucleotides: TGTGCTAGTGTAACATCACACCTGAACACTGAAGCTTTCTTT.

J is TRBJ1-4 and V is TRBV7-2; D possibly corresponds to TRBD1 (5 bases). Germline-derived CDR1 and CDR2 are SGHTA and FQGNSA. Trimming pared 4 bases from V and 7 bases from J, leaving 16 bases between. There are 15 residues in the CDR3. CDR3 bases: TGTGCCAGCAGCTACCGCGGGGCCCACTCTGAAAAACTGTTTTTT. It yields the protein CASSYRGAHSEKLFF.